This T cell receptor (beta chain) was documented in a study of regulatory T cells in long-lasting Graves disease. Study context: The study enrolled newly diagnosed Graves' patients on antithyroid drugs under 3 months. Findings of the study overall: Persistent Graves' disease cases displayed lower TCR diversity than newly diagnosed ones.

Sample time point: newly diagnosed GD, antithyroid drugs for less than 3 months. PBMCs provided the RNA from which the TCR library was made. Germline V CDR1 and CDR2: SGHDT, YYEEEE. The V segment lost 4 bases and the J segment 2 bases; nucleotides outside the gene matches: 4. The CDR3 is 14 residues long. Ten or more counts support this clonotype. Its target is unknown. CDR3-region Arm-PCR and iRepertoire HTBI primers produced the TCR beta libraries. TCRdb re-analysed the multiplex PCR reads in MiXCR, keeping a single row per CDR3 protein. The sample has hundreds of thousands of distinct CDR3 sequences, about a sixth seen once. These same data were also listed under a study on T cells in Graves' hyperthyroidism and ophthalmopathy.

This chain joins TRBV5-6 and TRBJ2-3, with 7 bases lining up with TRBD2. The sequencing used peripheral blood mononuclear cells (PBMCs), collected at new diagnosis, from a patient treated with antithyroid drugs. This sequence was found in a man between 35 and 55 years old with Graves disease. The CDR3 sequence is CASSGLGATDTQYF. The DNA for the CDR3 is TGTGCCAGCAGCGGACTAGGTGCCACAGATACGCAGTATTTT.